This TCR beta chain was obtained from a study of T cells after yellow fever vaccination. Across the study: SMART-Seq v4 Ultra Low Input handled preparation of low-cell-number fractions.

Findings and limits, study-wide: Researchers noted that a small share of clonotypes showed up in both CD4 and CD8 compartments.

In its sample, this clonotype was seen many times. Antigen unknown. Each CDR3 protein is one row after TCRdb ran MiXCR on the 5' RACE reads. The data contain 250,000 to 350,000 distinct CDR3 sequences, 7.5% to 9.5% of them singletons. This CDR3 has 14 residues. From germline, CDR1 is SGHRS and CDR2 YFSETQ. V gave up 2 bases and J gave up 6 bases, with 12 bases separating them. The chain links TRBV5-1 to TRBJ2-1; tentatively, D is TRBD1 (5 bases). This clonotype originated in a man younger than 30 who received the YFV17D yellow fever vaccine. This specimen consisted of CD4+ T cells sorted from PBMCs, obtained 5 days after the yellow fever booster vaccination. CDR3 nucleotide sequence: TGCGCCAGCAGCTTTGCGTCAGGGCTCAATGAGCAGTTCTTC. Translated, it gives CASSFASGLNEQFF.